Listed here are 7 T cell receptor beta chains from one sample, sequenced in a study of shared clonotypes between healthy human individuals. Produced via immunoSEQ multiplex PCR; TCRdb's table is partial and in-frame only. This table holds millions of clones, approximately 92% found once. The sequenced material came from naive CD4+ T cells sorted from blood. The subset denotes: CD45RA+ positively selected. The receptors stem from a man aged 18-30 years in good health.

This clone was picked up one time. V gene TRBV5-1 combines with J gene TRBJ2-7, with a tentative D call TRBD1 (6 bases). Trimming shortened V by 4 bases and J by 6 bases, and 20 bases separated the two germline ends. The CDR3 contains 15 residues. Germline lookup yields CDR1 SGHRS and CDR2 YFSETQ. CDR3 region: CASSPQSNRVGEQYF. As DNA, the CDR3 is TGCGCCAGCAGCCCACAAAGCAACAGGGTTGGCGAGCAGTACTTC.

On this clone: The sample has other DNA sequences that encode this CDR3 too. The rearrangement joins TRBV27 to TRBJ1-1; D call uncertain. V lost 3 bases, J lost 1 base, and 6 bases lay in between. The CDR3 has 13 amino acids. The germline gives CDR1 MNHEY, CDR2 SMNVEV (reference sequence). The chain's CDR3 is CASSLTRNTEAFF. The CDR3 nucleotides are TGTGCCAGCAGTTTGACACGGAACACTGAAGCTTTCTTT.

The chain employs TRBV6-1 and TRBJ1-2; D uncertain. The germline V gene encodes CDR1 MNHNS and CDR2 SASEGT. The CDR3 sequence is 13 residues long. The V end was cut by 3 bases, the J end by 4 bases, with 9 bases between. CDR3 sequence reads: CASSDQGPYGYTF. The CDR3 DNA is TGTGCCAGCAGTGACCAAGGGCCCTATGGCTACACCTTC.

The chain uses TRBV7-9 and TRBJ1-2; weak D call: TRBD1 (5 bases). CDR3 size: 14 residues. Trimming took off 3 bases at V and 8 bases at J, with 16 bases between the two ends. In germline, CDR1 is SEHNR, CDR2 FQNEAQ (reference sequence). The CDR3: CASSFTGPTMGYTF. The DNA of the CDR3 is TGTGCCAGCAGCTTCACGGGACCGACTATGGGCTACACCTTC.

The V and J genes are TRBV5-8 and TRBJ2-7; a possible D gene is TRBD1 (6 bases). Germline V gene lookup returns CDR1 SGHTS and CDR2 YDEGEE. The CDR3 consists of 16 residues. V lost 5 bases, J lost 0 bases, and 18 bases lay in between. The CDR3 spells CASRHPRDTFSYEQYF. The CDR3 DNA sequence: TGTGCCAGCAGACATCCCCGGGACACCTTCTCCTACGAGCAGTACTTC.

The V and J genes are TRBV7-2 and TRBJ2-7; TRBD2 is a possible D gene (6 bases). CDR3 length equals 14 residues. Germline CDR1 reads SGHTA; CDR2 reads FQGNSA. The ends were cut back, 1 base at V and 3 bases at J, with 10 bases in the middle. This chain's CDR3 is CASSLGGTLYEQYF. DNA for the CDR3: TGTGCCAGCAGCTTAGGCGGGACCCTCTACGAGCAGTACTTC.

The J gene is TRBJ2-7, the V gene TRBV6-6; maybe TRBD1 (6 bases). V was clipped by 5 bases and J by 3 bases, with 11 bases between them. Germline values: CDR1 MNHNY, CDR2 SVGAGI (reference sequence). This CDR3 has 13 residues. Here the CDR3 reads CASSPGQLYEQYF. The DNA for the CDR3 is TGTGCCAGCAGTCCCGGACAGCTCTACGAGCAGTACTTC.